This paragraph reports one T cell receptor (beta chain). Its antigen is currently unknown. The data stem from a study of graft-versus-host responses after intestinal transplantation. On the study more broadly: Induction with anti-thymocyte globulin, then tacrolimus and steroids for roughly 3 years, was given to all recipients.

Measured with immunoSEQ multiplex PCR; TCRdb has only the in-frame clones, and not every one. Among 100,000 or so clones listed, 91% were seen once. Looked up from germline, CDR1 is MNHNS and CDR2 is SASEGT. This CDR3 has 14 amino acids. After removal of 6 bases from V and 7 bases from J, the junction contained 6 bases not matched to a gene. This specimen consisted of unstimulated CD4+ T cells sorted from spleen or lymph node cells, obtained before transplant. The chain is built from TRBV6-1 and TRBJ1-6; 7 nucleotides match TRBD1. This clonotype was sampled from a human donor who was the organ donor for an intestinal transplant. The CDR3 DNA is TGTGCCAGCAGATCGACAGGGAGGAATTCACCCCTCCACTTT. This codes for CASRSTGRNSPLHF.